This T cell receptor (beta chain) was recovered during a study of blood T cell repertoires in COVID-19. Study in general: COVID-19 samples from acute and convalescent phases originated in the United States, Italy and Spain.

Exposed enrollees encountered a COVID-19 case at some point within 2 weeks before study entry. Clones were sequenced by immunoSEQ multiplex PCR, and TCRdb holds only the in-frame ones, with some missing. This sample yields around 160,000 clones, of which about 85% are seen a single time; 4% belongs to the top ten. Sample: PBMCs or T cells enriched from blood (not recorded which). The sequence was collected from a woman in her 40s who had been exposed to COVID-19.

CDR3: CASTDDRGSNQPQHF. The CDR3 DNA sequence: TGTGCCAGCACAGACGACAGGGGAAGCAATCAGCCCCAGCATTTT. This chain connects TRBV28 to TRBJ1-5; 8 nucleotides match TRBD1. This CDR3 is built from 15 residues. V lost 7 bases to trimming and J lost 1 base; unmatched junction nucleotides: 6. Germline V gene sequence: CDR1 MDHEN, CDR2 SYDVKM.